The next 29 T cell receptor beta chains were all read from a single sample in a study of cytomegalovirus exposure and HLA in healthy donors. The study ran its PCR with 60 Vbeta and 13 Jbeta primers. Sequenced by immunoSEQ multiplex PCR; TCRdb stores in-frame clones only, minus some. The sample has about 130,000 clones; roughly 79% are singletons. Specimen: PBMCs. The receptors come from a boy between 2 and 10 years old in good health and CMV-seronegative.

The J gene is TRBJ1-1, the V gene TRBV4-2; D uncertain. The CDR3 loop spans 15 amino acids. Trimming took 0 bases from V and 5 from J, leaving 13 bases between them. Per germline, CDR1 LGHNA and CDR2 YNFKEQ. This CDR3 reads CASSQDEGRGTEAFF. Written as DNA, the CDR3 is TGTGCCAGCAGCCAAGATGAGGGCAGAGGGACTGAAGCTTTCTTT.

About this clone: The junction departs from the called germline gene at one end, perhaps through a read error. V and J are TRBV7-7 and TRBJ2-1; 9 bases are shared with TRBD2. The CDR3 is 18 amino acids. Germline CDR1 is SSHAT and CDR2 is FNYEAQ (reference sequence). This CDR3 reads CASSSRLAEGNFHNEQFF. Here the CDR3 DNA reads TGTGCTAGCAGCTCCAGACTAGCGGAAGGAAACTTCCACAATGAGCAGTTCTTC.

The chain has TRBV9 and TRBJ1-1; 8 bases match TRBD1. V lost 0 bases, J lost 1 base, and 5 bases stayed unmatched. The CDR3 runs 16 residues. Germline V gives CDR1 SGDLS, CDR2 YYNGEE. In nucleotides, the CDR3 is TGTGCCAGCAGCGTAGTGGCAGGGGGCACGAACACTGAAGCTTTCTTT. Residues: CASSVVAGGTNTEAFF.

This clone turned up a few times. The chain joins TRBV30 to TRBJ2-7; no clear D gene. V was trimmed by 1 base and J by 5 bases, leaving 6 bases between them. Per the germline V gene, CDR1 is GTSNPN and CDR2 is SVGIG (reference sequence). The CDR3 totals 11 residues. CDR3 sequence reads: CAWSEAHEQYF. The CDR3, as DNA: TGTGCCTGGAGTGAAGCCCACGAGCAGTACTTC. The full variable domain, completed using reference TRBV30 and TRBJ2-7, is SQTIHQWPATLVQPVGSPLSLECTVEGTSNPNLYWYRQAAGRGLQLLFYSVGIGQISSEVPQNLSASRPQDRQFILSSKKLLLSDSGFYLCAWSEAHEQYFGPGTRLTVT.

V gene TRBV4-2 combines with J gene TRBJ1-1; D possibly corresponds to TRBD1 (6 bases). There are 14 residues in the CDR3. Trimming removed 1 base at V and 6 bases at J, with 12 bases between. Per the germline V gene, CDR1 is LGHNA and CDR2 is YNFKEQ. The CDR3, as DNA: TGTGCCAGCAGCCAAGTACCCCAGGGGTCTGAAGCTTTCTTT. It encodes CASSQVPQGSEAFF.

This clone was recorded once. The genes are TRBV7-9 and TRBJ2-2; a weak D match, TRBD1 (5 bases). Trimming took 2 bases from V and 3 from J, leaving 7 bases between them. Germline-derived CDR1 and CDR2 are SEHNR and FQNEAQ (reference sequence). The CDR3 extends over 14 amino acids. CDR3 DNA: TGTGCCAGCAGCTTAATAGGGGACACCGGGGAGCTGTTTTTT. Amino acid sequence: CASSLIGDTGELFF.

This clone was observed a few times. The chain recombines TRBV4-1 with TRBJ2-6; 8 bases line up with TRBD1. J was trimmed by 0 bases and V by 1 base; bases with no gene match: 2. This CDR3 is built from 17 residues. The germline CDR1 and CDR2 sequences are MGHRA and YSYEKL. The CDR3 region has the DNA TGCGCCAGCAGCCAAGGTACAGGGGGCTCTGGGGCCAACGTCCTGACTTTC. Translation gives CASSQGTGGSGANVLTF.

The genes are TRBV2 and TRBJ1-6; D is unclear. This CDR3 is 15 amino acids long. Germline V lookup: CDR1 SNHLY, CDR2 FYNNEI. Trimming shortened V by 6 bases and J by 4 bases, and 13 bases separated the two germline ends. In DNA form, the CDR3 reads TGTGCCAGCAGCCGAAACAGCCGGTATAATTCACCCCTCCACTTT. Its translation: CASSRNSRYNSPLHF.

V and J are TRBV6-1 and TRBJ2-1, with 7 bases identical to TRBD2. Germline V CDR1 and CDR2: MNHNS, SASEGT. The CDR3 covers 14 residues. Trimming removed 5 bases from V and 4 bases from J; junction bases left unmatched: 5. As DNA, the CDR3 is TGTGCCAGCAGTTATATGGGAGGGTACAATGAGCAGTTCTTC. Its translation is CASSYMGGYNEQFF.

The chain is built from TRBV19 and TRBJ2-1; the D gene is possibly TRBD1 (5 bases). Between the trimmed V and J ends, which lost 5 bases and 3 bases, there was a span of 14 bases. CDR3 length: 15 amino acids. Germline CDR1 reads LNHDA; CDR2 reads SQIVND (reference sequence). In nucleotides, the CDR3 is TGTGCCAGTAGTCTTCCGCAGGGCATCTACAATGAGCAGTTCTTC. Amino acid sequence: CASSLPQGIYNEQFF. Based on the CDR3 plus reference TRBV19 and TRBJ2-1, the full variable domain is DGGITQSPKYLFRKEGQNVTLSCEQNLNHDAMYWYRQDPGQGLRLIYYSQIVNDFQKGDIAEGYSVSREKKESFPLTVTSAQKNPTAFYLCASSLPQGIYNEQFFGPGTRLTVL.

The rearrangement joins TRBV29-1 to TRBJ2-1; TRBD2 agrees at 7 bases. CDR1 and CDR2 (germline): SQVTM, ANQGSEA. The CDR3 contains 13 residues. After removal of 6 bases from V and 0 bases from J, the junction contained 2 bases not matched to a gene. CDR3 nucleotides: TGCAGCGTAGGCGGGAGCTCCTACAATGAGCAGTTCTTC. It is translated as CSVGGSSYNEQFF.

The chain has TRBV30 and TRBJ1-6; TRBD1 aligns across 9 bases. The germline CDR1 and CDR2 sequences are GTSNPN and SVGIG (reference sequence). The CDR3 totals 12 residues. V was clipped by 5 bases and J by 9 bases; unmatched bases: 2. The CDR3 sequence is CAWGTGRSPLHF. The CDR3 nucleotides read TGTGCCTGGGGGACAGGGCGTTCACCCCTCCACTTT.

The rearrangement links TRBV7-2 to TRBJ2-7; 14 bases fit TRBD2. The CDR3 runs to 16 residues. The trim removed 5 bases at V and 4 bases at J, leaving 7 bases unmatched. Per germline, CDR1 SGHTA and CDR2 FQGNSA. The CDR3 DNA reads TGTGCCAGCAGCCTGACTAGCGGGGGGGCGAATTACGAGCAGTACTTC. It specifies CASSLTSGGANYEQYF.

The gene calls are TRBV7-2 and TRBJ1-2; D is perhaps TRBD1 (5 bases). The CDR3 runs to 14 residues. V was pared by 5 bases and J by 2 bases, with 12 bases between. Germline CDR1 and CDR2: SGHTA and FQGNSA. The chain's CDR3 is CASSPRGGNYGYTF. Here the CDR3 DNA reads TGTGCCAGCAGCCCGAGGGGAGGGAACTATGGCTACACCTTC.

The chain couples TRBV6-4 to TRBJ2-3; D not resolved. This CDR3 has 13 amino acids. V was shortened by 5 bases and J by 1 base, with 7 bases between the two germline ends. Germline V gene lookup returns CDR1 MRHNA and CDR2 SNTAGT. The CDR3 protein is CASSPGGTDTQYF. CDR3 sequence (DNA): TGTGCCAGCAGTCCCGGAGGCACAGATACGCAGTATTTT.

CDR3 sequence reads: CASSGEGLTYNEQFF. The CDR3 bases are TGTGCCAGCAGTGGTGAGGGCCTTACCTACAATGAGCAGTTCTTC. The V and J genes are TRBV6-4 and TRBJ2-1; D might be TRBD2 (5 bases). The CDR3 sequence is 15 residues long. Trimming removed 4 bases at V and 2 bases at J, with 12 bases between. CDR1 and CDR2 from the germline V gene are MRHNA and SNTAGT.

The chain employs TRBV18 and TRBJ2-1; D is possibly TRBD2 (5 bases). Trimming removed 3 bases at V and 4 bases at J, with 10 bases between. The CDR3 length is 14 residues. Germline V gives CDR1 KGHSH, CDR2 LQKENI. CDR3 in amino acids: CASSPAGLYNEQFF. Written as DNA, the CDR3 is TGTGCCAGCTCACCGGCGGGCCTTTACAATGAGCAGTTCTTC.

A few counts support this clone. This chain joins TRBV5-8 and TRBJ2-7; no firm D call. The CDR3 extends over 14 amino acids. Germline V gene data show CDR1 as SGHTS and CDR2 as YDEGEE. The ends were cut back, 4 bases at V and 0 bases at J, with 11 bases in the middle. CDR3 DNA sequence: TGTGCCAGCAGCCGCGACATCCCCTCCTACGAGCAGTACTTC. This sequence encodes CASSRDIPSYEQYF.

Worth noting for this clone: Other DNA variants within this sample encode the same CDR3. This chain connects TRBV4-3 to TRBJ1-1, with unresolved D. The CDR3 has 18 residues. The V and J ends lost 0 bases and 0 bases respectively, with 17 bases between them. Germline CDR1 reads LGHNA; CDR2 reads YSLEER. CDR3 in DNA: TGCGCCAGCAGCCAAGATTGGATCTCGCCGGGGTTGAACACTGAAGCTTTCTTT. Protein sequence: CASSQDWISPGLNTEAFF.

This clone appeared a single time. The chain joins TRBV6-1 to TRBJ1-2; no firm D call. From germline, CDR1 is MNHNS and CDR2 SASEGT. This CDR3 is built from 16 residues. With 1 base removed from V and 0 bases from J, the gap between germline ends came to 12 bases. The CDR3 region has the DNA TGTGCCAGCAGTGAAGAGAGCCTCTTAGCTAACTATGGCTACACCTTC. It is translated as CASSEESLLANYGYTF.

As regards this clone: This sample also contains other DNA sequences that code for the same CDR3. This sequence joins TRBV6-5 and TRBJ1-2; TRBD1 agrees at 7 bases. The V segment lost 0 bases and the J segment 8 bases; nucleotides outside the gene matches: 12. The CDR3 extends over 16 amino acids. Germline CDR1 reads MNHEY; CDR2 reads SVGAGI. The CDR3 DNA follows: TGTGCCAGCAGTTACTCAGAGAAAGGGGGCCGGGCGGGCTACACCTTC. It is translated as CASSYSEKGGRAGYTF.

The chain recombines TRBV19 with TRBJ1-5, with D unclear. CDR3 length equals 17 residues. Deletions cut 1 base from V and 3 bases from J, with 16 bases between. CDR1 is LNHDA, CDR2 SQIVND, per germline (reference sequence). The CDR3 sequence: CASSIASTALPNQPQHF. The CDR3 coding sequence is TGTGCCAGTAGTATAGCATCGACTGCTCTCCCCAATCAGCCCCAGCATTTT.

DNA of the CDR3: TGCGCCAGCAGCTTACAGGGGGCACGATACGAGCAGTACTTC. Protein sequence: CASSLQGARYEQYF. This chain joins TRBV5-1 and TRBJ2-7, with 9 bases matching TRBD1. Germline loops: CDR1 SGHRS, CDR2 YFSETQ. V was clipped by 2 bases and J by 4 bases; unmatched bases: 4. There are 14 residues in the CDR3.

This chain joins TRBV19 and TRBJ1-1; 7 positions match TRBD1. Trimming cost V 3 bases and J 0 bases; bases outside gene matches: 10. Germline V gene lookup returns CDR1 LNHDA and CDR2 SQIVND (reference sequence). This CDR3 has 17 residues. CDR3 protein: CASSMRGGFGVNTEAFF. CDR3 nucleotides: TGTGCCAGTAGTATGAGAGGGGGCTTTGGGGTGAACACTGAAGCTTTCTTT.

The V gene is TRBV11-2, the J gene TRBJ2-7; possible D gene TRBD1, 6 bases. The V end was cut by 6 bases, the J end by 7 bases, with 16 bases between. The CDR3 covers 13 residues. CDR1 is SGHAT, CDR2 FQNNGV, per germline. The CDR3 is CASSSTGFWEQYV. The CDR3 DNA sequence: TGTGCCAGCAGTTCGACAGGTTTTTGGGAGCAGTACGTC.

The rearrangement joins TRBV11-2 to TRBJ2-1; 10 nucleotides align to TRBD2. CDR1 is SGHAT and CDR2 is FQNNGV in the germline V gene. Trimming cost V 5 bases and J 2 bases; bases outside gene matches: 9. This CDR3 is built from 17 residues. The CDR3 here is CASSPYNGLAAYNEQFF. In DNA, the CDR3 is TGTGCCAGCAGCCCCTATAATGGACTAGCGGCCTACAATGAGCAGTTCTTC.

V and J are TRBV7-6 and TRBJ1-2, with a possible D match to TRBD1 (6 bases). Trimming removed 3 bases from V and 8 bases from J, with 19 bases in between. Germline values: CDR1 SGHVS, CDR2 FNYEAQ. The CDR3 loop spans 15 amino acids. In DNA form, the CDR3 reads TGTGCCAGCAGCTTGTTTTCGGGGGGCGCGGAGGGCTACACCTTC. Translated, it gives CASSLFSGGAEGYTF.

This clone was seen a single time. The gene calls are TRBV27 and TRBJ1-4, with D uncertain. CDR1 and CDR2 from the germline V gene are MNHEY and SMNVEV (reference sequence). The V end was cut by 6 bases, the J end by 6 bases, with 14 bases between. CDR3 length equals 14 residues. The CDR3 DNA sequence: TGTGCCAGCAGGGGCCCGATAGGTGATGAAAAACTGTTTTTT. Its protein product is CASRGPIGDEKLFF.

The chain's CDR3 is CASSSPDRTYQPQHF. DNA of the CDR3: TGTGCCAGCAGCTCCCCGGACAGGACCTATCAGCCCCAGCATTTT. The chain is built from TRBV12-1 and TRBJ1-5; TRBD1, as called in the table, went unchecked against the DNA. TRBV12-1 is marked as a pseudogene. This CDR3 contains 15 residues.